This T cell receptor beta chain is drawn from a study of cytotoxic CD8 clonotypes in ibrutinib-treated CLL. Trimming removed 0 bases from V and 7 bases from J, with 1 base in between. Germline V CDR1 and CDR2: MGHRA, YSYEKL. CDR3 length equals 11 residues. By proportion, this clone is medium-sized. Sequencing used immunoSEQ multiplex PCR; TCRdb keeps in-frame clones, though not all of them. The profile covers 50,000 to 70,000 clones, with roughly 54% appearing a single time and 24% taken by the ten largest. This receptor was obtained from a human donor with chronic lymphocytic leukemia. The gene calls are TRBV4-1 and TRBJ2-1, with no clear D. Sequenced material: PBMCs, taken at disease progression, from a patient treated with ibrutinib. In nucleotides, the CDR3 is TGCGCCAGCAGCCAAGAAAATGAGCAGTTCTTC. Protein sequence: CASSQENEQFF.